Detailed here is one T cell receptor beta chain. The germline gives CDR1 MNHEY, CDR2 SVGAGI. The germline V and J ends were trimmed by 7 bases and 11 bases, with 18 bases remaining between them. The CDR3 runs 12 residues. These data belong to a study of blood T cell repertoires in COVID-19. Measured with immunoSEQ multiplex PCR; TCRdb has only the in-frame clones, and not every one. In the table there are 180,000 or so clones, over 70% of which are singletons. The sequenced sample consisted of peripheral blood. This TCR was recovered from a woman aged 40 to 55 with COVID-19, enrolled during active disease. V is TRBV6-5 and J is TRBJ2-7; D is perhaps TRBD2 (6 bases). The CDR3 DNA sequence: TGTGCCAGCACACCCGGGGCGGGGCCGAAGTACTTC. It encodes CASTPGAGPKYF.